Below, 16 T cell receptor beta chains from the same sample are listed, as sequenced in a study of shared clonotypes between healthy human individuals. Assay: immunoSEQ multiplex PCR; the TCRdb copy retains only in-frame clones and omits some. The sample has over a million clones, about 96% seen once. Source material: naive CD4+ T cells sorted from blood. As for subset: CD45RA+ positively selected. These TCRs come from a man aged 25-45 years in good health.

The chain combines TRBV5-1 with TRBJ2-2; TRBD2 is a possible D gene (5 bases). Trimming took off 1 base at V and 7 bases at J, with 8 bases between the two ends. Germline V CDR1 and CDR2: SGHRS, YFSETQ. CDR3 size: 13 residues. The CDR3 nucleotides read TGCGCCAGCAGCTTGATAGCGAACGGGGAGCTGTTTTTT. Translated, it gives CASSLIANGELFF.

This clone was counted a single time. The chain employs TRBV5-4 and TRBJ2-7; D may correspond to TRBD1 or TRBD2 (6 bases each). The ends were cut back, 2 bases at V and 7 bases at J, with 10 bases in the middle. This CDR3 spans 12 amino acids. Per germline, CDR1 SGHNT and CDR2 YYREEE (reference sequence). CDR3 nucleotides: TGTGCCAGCAGCTTAGGGGGGTGGGAGCAGTACTTC. Translation gives CASSLGGWEQYF.

This clone is a singleton in its sample. In the same sample, other DNA sequences code for this CDR3. This chain joins TRBV5-1 and TRBJ1-1; D remains ambiguous. Germline CDR1 is SGHRS and CDR2 is YFSETQ. Trimming left V 0 bases short and J 1 base short, with 7 bases between. The CDR3 is made up of 14 amino acids. The CDR3 DNA sequence: TGCGCCAGCAGCTTGGTCGGCAGGAACACTGAAGCTTTCTTT. Translated: CASSLVGRNTEAFF.

This clone was detected only once. This chain uses TRBV30 with TRBJ2-3, with 7 bases lining up with TRBD1. CDR1 is GTSNPN, CDR2 SVGIG, per germline (reference sequence). The V and J ends lost 6 bases and 0 bases, in that order; junction bases with no gene match: 3. The CDR3 loop spans 13 amino acids. The CDR3 nucleotides are TGTGCCTGTCCAGGGGGTAGCACAGATACGCAGTATTTT. Encoded protein: CACPGGSTDTQYF.

The chain joins TRBV27 to TRBJ2-7; D uncertain. The CDR3 consists of 15 residues. The germline V gene encodes CDR1 MNHEY and CDR2 SMNVEV (reference sequence). Trimming took 3 bases from V and 2 from J, leaving 14 bases between them. As DNA, the CDR3 is TGTGCCAGCAGTTTTGACGGAACCTGGACCTACGAGCAGTACTTC. This encodes CASSFDGTWTYEQYF.

This chain uses TRBV7-7 with TRBJ2-1; D not resolved. Trimming left V 3 bases short and J 9 bases short, with 9 bases between. CDR1 SSHAT and CDR2 FNYEAQ come from the germline V gene (reference sequence). The CDR3 runs 12 residues. The CDR3 region has the DNA TGTGCCAGCAGCTTTCCTTGGGGTGAGCAGTTCTTC. It translates to CASSFPWGEQFF.

The chain joins TRBV6-7 to TRBJ1-1; D is perhaps TRBD1 (5 bases). TRBV6-7 is labeled an ORF, and its function is uncertain. The CDR3 length is 18 residues. Trimming removed 2 bases from V and 3 bases from J, with 22 bases in between. The CDR3 DNA follows: TGTGCCAGCAGTTACGAAACAGGCCTAGCTCTTGTAGACACTGAAGCTTTCTTT. Encoded protein: CASSYETGLALVDTEAFF.

V gene TRBV5-1 combines with J gene TRBJ1-4; TRBD1 is a possible D gene (6 bases). The CDR3 consists of 16 residues. V lost 0 bases and J lost 8, with 17 bases in between. Germline CDR1 SGHRS, CDR2 YFSETQ. CDR3 region: CASSLGSGTREEKLFF. The CDR3 DNA sequence: TGCGCCAGCAGCTTGGGGTCAGGGACAAGAGAAGAAAAACTGTTTTTT.

This chain connects TRBV6-5 to TRBJ2-2, with D perhaps matching TRBD1 (6 bases). Trimming cost V 4 bases and J 6 bases, with 15 bases left between them. The length of the CDR3 is 15 residues. Germline V gene sequence: CDR1 MNHEY, CDR2 SVGAGI. The DNA of the CDR3 is TGTGCCAGCAGTTTTGACAGGCGACTGTCCGGGGAGCTGTTTTTT. Its protein is CASSFDRRLSGELFF.

The V call is TRBV28, the J call TRBJ2-6; TRBD1 is a possible D gene (5 bases). Germline V gives CDR1 MDHEN, CDR2 SYDVKM. The V end was cut by 6 bases, the J end by 2 bases, with 29 bases between. This CDR3 is built from 21 residues. The CDR3 region is CASSQSAILRTPETGANVLTF. CDR3 nucleotide sequence: TGTGCCAGCAGCCAATCCGCTATTCTTAGGACACCGGAGACTGGGGCCAACGTCCTGACTTTC.

On this clone itself: Additional DNA sequences in this sample encode the identical CDR3. This chain links TRBV28 with TRBJ1-2; D remains unclear. This CDR3 is built from 13 residues. V lost 6 bases and J lost 2, with 10 bases in between. Germline CDR1 MDHEN, CDR2 SYDVKM. In nucleotides, the CDR3 is TGTGCCAGCAGCCCGCGAATCAACTATGGCTACACCTTC. As protein: CASSPRINYGYTF.

J is TRBJ1-2 and V is TRBV28; D perhaps matches TRBD1 (5 bases). CDR1 MDHEN and CDR2 SYDVKM come from the germline V gene. V was pared by 2 bases and J by 1 base, with 11 bases between. There are 15 residues in the CDR3. The CDR3 loop reads CASSLTGPLNYGYTF. The CDR3 DNA reads as TGTGCCAGCAGTTTAACGGGGCCGCTTAACTATGGCTACACCTTC.

The V gene is TRBV29-1, the J gene TRBJ2-7; no firm D call. In germline, CDR1 is SQVTM, CDR2 ANQGSEA. V lost 5 bases and J lost 2, with 10 bases in between. The CDR3 runs 12 residues. The CDR3 DNA follows: TGCAGCGTTCGACGGACCCCCTACGAGCAGTACTTC. The encoded protein is CSVRRTPYEQYF.

Details on this clone: Other DNA sequences from this sample encode an identical CDR3 as well. The rearrangement uses TRBV11-2 and TRBJ2-2, with D hard to call. V shed 1 base and J shed 4 bases, with 7 bases lying between them. The CDR3 runs 14 residues. CDR1 and CDR2 (germline): SGHAT, FQNNGV. DNA for the CDR3: TGTGCCAGCAGCTTAGTCGGAGTCACCGGGGAGCTGTTTTTT. It yields the protein CASSLVGVTGELFF.

This sequence joins TRBV27 and TRBJ2-5; 14 nucleotides agree with TRBD2. This CDR3 comprises 19 residues. Germline CDR1 reads MNHEY; CDR2 reads SMNVEV (reference sequence). With 6 bases clipped from V and 4 bases from J, the junction kept 16 bases outside the gene matches. The CDR3 DNA reads as TGTGCCAGCAGACCCTTCGCCGGGACTAGCGGGAGTTGGGGAGAGACCCAGTACTTC. Protein sequence: CASRPFAGTSGSWGETQYF.

The rearrangement links TRBV21-1 to TRBJ2-5; the listed D gene, TRBD1, was not tested against the DNA. TRBV21-1 constitutes a pseudogene. The CDR3 extends over 14 amino acids. The CDR3 loop reads CASSKGCRQETQYF. CDR3 DNA sequence: TGTGCCAGCAGCAAAGGTTGCAGACAAGAGACCCAGTACTTC.